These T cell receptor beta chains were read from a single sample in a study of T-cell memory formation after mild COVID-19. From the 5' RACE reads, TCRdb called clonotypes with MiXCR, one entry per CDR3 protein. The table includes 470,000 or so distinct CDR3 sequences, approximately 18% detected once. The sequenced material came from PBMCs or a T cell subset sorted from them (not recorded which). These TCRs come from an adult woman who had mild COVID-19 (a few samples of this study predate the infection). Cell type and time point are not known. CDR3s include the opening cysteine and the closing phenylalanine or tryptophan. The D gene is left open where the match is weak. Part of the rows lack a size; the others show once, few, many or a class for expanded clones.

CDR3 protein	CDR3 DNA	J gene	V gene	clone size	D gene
CASSLGTGARETQYF	TGCGCCAGCAGCTTAGGGACAGGGGCTAGAGAGACCCAGTACTTC	TRBJ2-5	TRBV5-1	few	TRBD1
CASSPKRDGYGYTF	TGTGCCAGCAGCCCAAAACGGGACGGCTATGGCTACACCTTC	TRBJ1-2	TRBV12-3/TRBV12-4	NA	NA
CSGVTGDETQYF	TGCAGTGGTGTCACAGGGGACGAGACCCAGTACTTC	TRBJ2-5	TRBV20-1	NA	TRBD1
CASSYPRKIEEGGGTDTQYF	TGTGCCAGCAGTTACCCCCGTAAAATTGAGGAGGGAGGGGGCACAGATACGCAGTATTTT	TRBJ2-3	TRBV6-6	few	TRBD2
CATSDSRQGRNEQFF	TGTGCCACCAGTGATTCTCGACAGGGGCGGAATGAGCAGTTCTTC	TRBJ2-1	TRBV24-1	few	TRBD1
CASSFRQGSYEQYF	TGCGCCAGCAGCTTCCGACAGGGATCCTACGAGCAGTACTTC	TRBJ2-7	TRBV5-1	few	TRBD1
CAWSWRSGGKGYNEQFF	TGTGCCTGGAGCTGGAGGTCGGGGGGTAAGGGTTACAATGAGCAGTTCTTC	TRBJ2-1	TRBV30	NA	TRBD2
CASSQLAGDAGELFF	TGTGCCAGCAGCCAACTAGCGGGAGACGCCGGGGAGCTGTTTTTT	TRBJ2-2	TRBV6-2/TRBV6-3	few	TRBD2
CASSSTVTNEQFF	TGTGCCAGCAGCTCGACAGTTACTAATGAGCAGTTCTTC	TRBJ2-1	TRBV7-3	NA	NA
CASGTGQGTDTQYF	TGTGCTAGTGGGACCGGACAGGGCACAGATACGCAGTATTTT	TRBJ2-3	TRBV12-5	NA	TRBD1
CASIPGTGSIEQFF	TGTGCCAGCATCCCCGGGACAGGTTCTATTGAGCAGTTCTTC	TRBJ2-1	TRBV7-3	few	TRBD1
CASSYSPDLGEQYF	TGTGCCAGCAGTTACTCCCCAGACTTGGGTGAGCAGTACTTC	TRBJ2-7	TRBV6-5	NA	NA
CASNTGGIGGYTF	TGTGCCAGCAATACCGGGGGGATAGGAGGCTACACCTTC	TRBJ1-2	TRBV25-1	few	NA
CASSLAQDEQYF	TGTGCCAGCAGCTTAGCCCAGGACGAGCAGTACTTC	TRBJ2-7	TRBV7-9	NA	NA
CASSLFGEAEAFF	TGTGCCAGCAGTTTATTCGGAGAGGCCGAGGCTTTCTTT	TRBJ1-1	TRBV27	NA	NA
CASSLGQSGELFF	TGTGCCAGCAGCTTAGGACAGTCCGGGGAGCTGTTTTTT	TRBJ2-2	TRBV7-7	NA	NA
CATSDSGSDTEAFF	TGTGCCACCAGTGATTCGGGGAGTGACACTGAAGCTTTCTTT	TRBJ1-1	TRBV24-1	NA	NA